The 10 T cell receptor beta chains below come from one sample, sequenced in a study of cytomegalovirus exposure and HLA in healthy donors. Primers: 60 Vbeta forward and 13 Jbeta reverse. Profiled with immunoSEQ multiplex PCR; TCRdb holds only in-frame clones, not every one. The sample shows approximately 190,000 clones, around 90% of them seen only once. The source material was PBMCs. These receptors all stem from a boy aged 2 to 9 in good health and CMV-seronegative.

There are a few counts of this clone. The chain couples TRBV9 to TRBJ1-1; D unresolved. There are 13 residues in the CDR3. Germline assignment: CDR1 SGDLS and CDR2 YYNGEE. V gave up 0 bases and J gave up 5 bases, with 8 bases separating them. CDR3 DNA: TGTGCCAGCAGCGTAGCTACGGGGACTGAAGCTTTCTTT. The encoded protein is CASSVATGTEAFF.

Only a few counts were recorded for this clone. The V and J genes are TRBV5-4 and TRBJ1-2; tentatively, D is TRBD1 (6 bases). Trimming pared 2 bases from V and 7 bases from J, leaving 12 bases between. This CDR3 contains 13 residues. Germline-derived CDR1 and CDR2 are SGHNT and YYREEE (reference sequence). The CDR3 loop is CASSFSGVGGYTF. The CDR3 DNA follows: TGTGCCAGCAGCTTTTCAGGGGTGGGTGGCTACACCTTC.

The rearrangement uses TRBV28 and TRBJ1-4; 7 bases agree with TRBD1. Germline V gene lookup returns CDR1 MDHEN and CDR2 SYDVKM. The CDR3 has 17 amino acids. V shed 5 bases and J 5 bases; nucleotides not matched to a gene: 14. The CDR3 protein is CASSLDRAPIKNEKLFF. CDR3 DNA sequence: TGTGCCAGCAGTCTTGACAGGGCCCCAATAAAGAATGAAAAACTGTTTTTT. The entire variable domain, with the rest obtained from reference TRBV28 and TRBJ1-4, is as follows: DVKVTQSSRYLVKRTGEKVFLECVQDMDHENMFWYRQDPGLGLRLIYFSYDVKMKEKGDIPEGYSVSREKKERFSLILESASTNQTSMYLCASSLDRAPIKNEKLFFGSGTQLSVL.

For the CDR3, the DNA is TGTGCCAGCAGTCCCGACTTGAACACTGAAGCTTTCTTT. Translating it yields CASSPDLNTEAFF. The chain is built from TRBV27 and TRBJ1-1; D is undetermined. Looked up from germline, CDR1 is MNHEY and CDR2 is SMNVEV (reference sequence). The length of the CDR3 is 13 residues. V lost 5 bases, J lost 0 bases, and 7 bases lay in between.

The genes are TRBV29-1 and TRBJ2-5, with 8 bases matching TRBD2. The CDR3 length is 14 residues. Trimming took 7 bases from V and 0 from J; bases not matched to a gene: 7. Germline values: CDR1 SQVTM, CDR2 ANQGSEA. The CDR3 DNA follows: TGCAGCGCAGATACTAGCGGATACCAAGAGACCCAGTACTTC. This sequence encodes CSADTSGYQETQYF.

This rearrangement joins TRBV28 to TRBJ1-6; 10 bases align to TRBD1. Per the germline V gene, CDR1 is MDHEN and CDR2 is SYDVKM. This CDR3 contains 16 residues. J gave up 4 bases and V 3 bases, and 3 bases lay outside the gene matches. CDR3 DNA: TGTGCCAGCAGTTTTGACAGGGGGCTTTATAATTCACCCCTCCACTTT. Protein sequence: CASSFDRGLYNSPLHF. Full variable domain (remainder filled in from reference TRBV28 and TRBJ1-6): DVKVTQSSRYLVKRTGEKVFLECVQDMDHENMFWYRQDPGLGLRLIYFSYDVKMKEKGDIPEGYSVSREKKERFSLILESASTNQTSMYLCASSFDRGLYNSPLHFGNGTRLTVT.

This clone turned up a few times. Here the CDR3 DNA reads TGCGCCAGCAGCCAGGGGACAGGGTACTCCTACGAGCAGTACTTC. Residues: CASSQGTGYSYEQYF. This chain joins TRBV5-1 and TRBJ2-7, with 9 positions matching TRBD1. The CDR3 totals 15 residues. Looked up from germline, CDR1 is SGHRS and CDR2 is YFSETQ. The trim removed 4 bases at V and 0 bases at J, leaving 5 bases unmatched.

This sequence joins TRBV19 and TRBJ2-3; D gene uncertain. V gave up 5 bases and J gave up 4 bases, with 16 bases separating them. Germline V gives CDR1 LNHDA, CDR2 SQIVND (reference sequence). The CDR3 is 15 amino acids. Written as DNA, the CDR3 is TGTGCCAGTAGTTCAAGATCCTACTTCTCAGATACGCAGTATTTT. Translating gives CASSSRSYFSDTQYF.

DNA for the CDR3: TGTGCCAGCAGCCCACAGGGACTAGCGGGAGGGCCCGGCACAGATACGCAGTATTTT. This codes for CASSPQGLAGGPGTDTQYF. This chain uses TRBV9 with TRBJ2-3; 16 bases line up with TRBD2. Germline V lookup: CDR1 SGDLS, CDR2 YYNGEE. Trimming removed 4 bases from V and 1 base from J; junction bases left unmatched: 9. This CDR3 region has 19 residues. Filled out from reference TRBV9 and TRBJ2-3, the complete variable domain reads DSGVTQTPKHLITATGQRVTLRCSPRSGDLSVYWYQQSLDQGLQFLIQYYNGEERAKGNILERFSAQQFPDLHSELNLSSLELGDSALYFCASSPQGLAGGPGTDTQYFGPGTRLTVL.

The chain combines TRBV7-6 with TRBJ2-5; tentative D call: TRBD2 (5 bases). Between the trimmed V and J ends, which lost 5 bases and 5 bases, there was a span of 18 bases. This CDR3 region has 15 residues. The germline V gene encodes CDR1 SGHVS and CDR2 FNYEAQ. As DNA, the CDR3 is TGTGCCAGCAGCCCCCTCCCCCCTAGCCGTGAGACCCAGTACTTC. Amino acids: CASSPLPPSRETQYF.